Ten or more counts support the clone carrying this T cell receptor (beta chain). CDR3 length: 16 residues. Trimming at V came to 4 bases and at J to 10 bases, leaving 15 bases not matched to a gene. Germline CDR1 SGHTA, CDR2 FQGNSA. The sample belongs to a study of T-cell reconstitution after alpha-beta-depleted transplantation in children. Unique molecular identifiers were used to barcode this TCRbeta library. TCRdb recomputed calls from the PCR reads with MiXCR, one row per CDR3 protein. The top ten hold approximately 7.9% of the sample, which has fewer than 120,000 distinct CDR3 sequences, about a tenth seen once.

The source is a human donor who donated a stem cell graft to a child with acute lymphoblastic leukemia. The chain carries TRBV7-2 and TRBJ2-7; 11 bases line up with TRBD2. This specimen consisted of PBMCs from the stem cell graft donor, obtained from the stem cell graft. This CDR3 is CASSSPGSSGGLRQYF. CDR3 sequence (DNA): TGTGCCAGCAGCTCCCCGGGGTCTAGCGGGGGGCTACGACAGTACTTC.